These T cell receptor beta chains were read from a single sample in a study of cytomegalovirus exposure and HLA in healthy donors. Data came from immunoSEQ multiplex PCR; TCRdb stores just in-frame clones and leaves some out. The table lists about 200,000 clones, 70% to 85% of them singletons, with approximately 0.092% in the top ten. Input material: PBMCs. These receptors came from a boy aged 2 to 10 in good health and CMV-seronegative. The CDR3 runs from the conserved cysteine through the conserved F or W. The order of the fields is CDR3 protein, CDR3 DNA, D gene, J gene, clone size, V gene. D genes are given only for firm matches. Expanded clones get a size class; other rows say once, few or many, or leave the size out.

CDR3: CASSAELAADTQYF
DNA: TGTGCCAGCAGTGCAGAACTAGCAGCAGATACGCAGTATTTT
D: NA
J: TRBJ2-3
size: NA
V: TRBV2

CDR3: CASSLVRPAGGSTDTQYF
DNA: TGTGCCAGCAGCTTAGTACGGCCAGCGGGGGGTAGCACAGATACGCAGTATTTT
D: TRBD2
J: TRBJ2-3
size: NA
V: TRBV7-2

CDR3: CASSGITEAFF
DNA: TGTGCCAGCAGTGGTATCACTGAAGCTTTCTTT
D: NA
J: TRBJ1-1
size: few
V: TRBV2

CDR3: CAWRGRRPPGYEQYF
DNA: TGTGCCTGGAGGGGGAGACGCCCCCCTGGCTACGAGCAGTACTTC
D: NA
J: TRBJ2-7
size: NA
V: TRBV30

CDR3: CASSLAGTSGYETQYF
DNA: TGCGCCAGCAGCTTGGCCGGGACTAGCGGGTACGAGACCCAGTACTTC
D: TRBD2
J: TRBJ2-5
size: NA
V: TRBV5-1

CDR3: CASSLNRGTISDTQYF
DNA: TGTGCCAGCAGCCTTAACAGGGGTACGATTTCAGATACGCAGTATTTT
D: TRBD1
J: TRBJ2-3
size: NA
V: TRBV5-4

CDR3: CASSIIASNGELFF
DNA: TGTGCCAGCAGCATAATAGCGTCCAACGGGGAGCTGTTTTTT
D: NA
J: TRBJ2-2
size: NA
V: TRBV11-3

CDR3: CASSLGRDGYTF
DNA: TGTGCCAGCAGCTTGGGTCGGGATGGCTACACCTTC
D: NA
J: TRBJ1-2
size: NA
V: TRBV5-6

CDR3: CALTWVLAGFTDTQYF
DNA: TGTGCCTTGACCTGGGTACTAGCGGGGTTCACAGATACGCAGTATTTT
D: TRBD2
J: TRBJ2-3
size: NA
V: TRBV30

CDR3: CASSAWDRRNEQYF
DNA: TGTGCCAGCAGCGCGTGGGACAGGCGCAACGAGCAGTACTTC
D: TRBD1
J: TRBJ2-7
size: NA
V: TRBV7-9

CDR3: CASSLLGTAQRTEQFF
DNA: TGTGCCAGCAGCTTGTTGGGGACAGCACAACGCACTGAGCAGTTCTTC
D: TRBD1
J: TRBJ2-1
size: NA
V: TRBV5-4

CDR3: CASSHPKGQGRYGYTF
DNA: TGCGCCAGCAGCCACCCTAAGGGACAGGGCCGCTATGGCTACACCTTC
D: TRBD1
J: TRBJ1-2
size: few
V: TRBV4-1

CDR3: CASSQTDYEQYF
DNA: TGTGCCAGCTCCCAGACAGACTACGAGCAGTACTTC
D: NA
J: TRBJ2-7
size: NA
V: TRBV18

CDR3: CASTPGQDKYGYTF
DNA: TGTGCCAGCACCCCGGGACAGGACAAGTATGGCTACACCTTC
D: TRBD1
J: TRBJ1-2
size: NA
V: TRBV6-5

CDR3: CASSAGQGTTYEQYF
DNA: TGTGCCAGCAGTGCCGGACAGGGAACTACCTACGAGCAGTACTTC
D: TRBD1
J: TRBJ2-7
size: NA
V: TRBV2

CDR3: CASSLGVRGNTEAFF
DNA: TGTGCCAGCAGCTTAGGCGTCAGGGGTAACACTGAAGCTTTCTTT
D: NA
J: TRBJ1-1
size: NA
V: TRBV11-1

CDR3: CASRPWGGATGELFF
DNA: TGTGCCAGTAGACCATGGGGGGGAGCAACCGGGGAGCTGTTTTTT
D: TRBD2
J: TRBJ2-2
size: NA
V: TRBV19

CDR3: CASTARYNEQFF
DNA: TGTGCCAGCACTGCTAGATACAATGAGCAGTTCTTC
D: NA
J: TRBJ2-1
size: NA
V: TRBV6-6

CDR3: CASSGQGDTEAFF
DNA: TGTGCCAGCAGTGGGCAGGGGGACACTGAAGCTTTCTTT
D: TRBD1
J: TRBJ1-1
size: NA
V: TRBV6-1

CDR3: CASSDRASGNTIYF
DNA: TGTGCCAGCAGCGACAGGGCCTCTGGAAACACCATATATTTT
D: TRBD1
J: TRBJ1-3
size: NA
V: TRBV6-6

CDR3: CASSVRPGTGELFF
DNA: TGTGCCAGCAGCGTCCGACCGGGGACCGGGGAGCTGTTTTTT
D: NA
J: TRBJ2-2
size: NA
V: TRBV9

CDR3: CSTGGAKETQYF
DNA: TGTTCAACAGGGGGCGCGAAAGAGACCCAGTACTTC
D: TRBD1
J: TRBJ2-5
size: NA
V: TRBV10-3

CDR3: CAGGGGNYDEQYF
DNA: TGTGCGGGCGGGGGGGGCAATTACGACGAGCAGTACTTC
D: TRBD2
J: TRBJ2-7
size: NA
V: TRBV7-9

CDR3: CASSTDRGRYEQYF
DNA: TGTGCCAGCAGCACAGACAGGGGGCGTTACGAGCAGTACTTC
D: TRBD1
J: TRBJ2-7
size: NA
V: TRBV5-4

CDR3: CASNPGGFRFSTQYF
DNA: TGTGCCAGTAATCCGGGGGGCTTTAGGTTCAGTACGCAGTATTTT
D: NA
J: TRBJ2-3
size: NA
V: TRBV11-2

CDR3: CASSPPTGDRGAEAFF
DNA: TGTGCCAGCTCACCACCTACCGGGGACAGGGGTGCTGAAGCTTTCTTT
D: TRBD1
J: TRBJ1-1
size: NA
V: TRBV18

CDR3: CATSRGIGETQYF
DNA: TGTGCCACCAGCAGAGGGATCGGGGAGACCCAGTACTTC
D: NA
J: TRBJ2-5
size: NA
V: TRBV15

CDR3: CASSLVQGDTEAFF
DNA: TGTGCCAGCAGCTTAGTCCAGGGGGACACTGAAGCTTTCTTT
D: TRBD1
J: TRBJ1-1
size: NA
V: TRBV7-9